These 17 T cell receptor beta chains were all obtained from the same sample, sequenced in a study of vaccination and CD4 T cells after COVID-19. Antigens for these TCRs are unknown. Treatment: roughly ten-day PBMC culture with coronavirus spike peptide pools or control peptides (ViraFEST assay). Cultured CD4+ T cell DNA underwent sequencing with the Oncomine TCR Beta short-read assay. TCRdb re-analysed the PCR reads in MiXCR, keeping a single row per CDR3 protein. The sample yields around 10,000 distinct CDR3 sequences, roughly 45% seen once. Sequences were obtained from CD4+ T cells from blood, cultured in vitro. These receptors all come from a human donor who had recovered from COVID-19.

This clonotype was recorded a few times. The chain has TRBV19 and TRBJ1-5; a possible D gene is TRBD1 (5 bases). Trimming took 1 base from V and 9 from J, leaving 16 bases between them. CDR3 size: 15 residues. The germline V gene has CDR1 LNHDA and CDR2 SQIVND (reference sequence). The CDR3 DNA sequence: TGTGCCAGTAGTATAGGGCAGGGCGGGAGGGGGCCCCAGCATTTT. It encodes CASSIGQGGRGPQHF.

V gene TRBV11-2 combines with J gene TRBJ2-7; D gene unclear. V was clipped by 5 bases and J by 4 bases, with 15 bases between them. CDR1 is SGHAT, CDR2 FQNNGV, per germline. The CDR3 has 14 amino acids. The CDR3 DNA sequence: TGTGCCAGCAGCGGCGAACACCGGGCGTACGAGCAGTACTTC. This gives the protein CASSGEHRAYEQYF.

In its sample, this clonotype was seen a few times. This chain connects TRBV6-1 to TRBJ1-5, with D uncertain. Germline CDR1 and CDR2: MNHNS and SASEGT. This CDR3 is built from 13 residues. V was pared by 4 bases and J by 4 bases, with 8 bases between. CDR3 sequence: CASSAAENQPQHF. CDR3 nucleotides: TGTGCCAGCAGTGCGGCAGAAAATCAGCCCCAGCATTTT.

This clonotype showed up just a few times. Here the CDR3 reads CASSLSRIRGAGELFF. The CDR3 coding sequence is TGTGCCAGCAGTTTAAGTAGGATCCGGGGGGCCGGGGAGCTGTTTTTT. V gene TRBV12-3 or TRBV12-4 combines with J gene TRBJ2-2, with 7 bases aligning to TRBD2. The CDR3 spans 16 residues. Losses at the gene ends were 2 bases for V and 6 bases for J; bases not matched to a gene: 9.

The J gene is TRBJ1-5, the V gene TRBV7-2; TRBD1 aligns across 9 bases. The junction had 5 bases not matched to a gene; V was cut back by 2 bases and J by 6 bases. Germline CDR1 and CDR2: SGHTA and FQGNSA. The CDR3 has 15 residues. CDR3 DNA: TGTGCCAGCAGCTTAACGGGACAGGGAGGTCAGCCCCAGCATTTT. Protein product: CASSLTGQGGQPQHF.

There are a few counts of this clonotype. The CDR3 protein is CSATGSNVGNQPQHF. As DNA, the CDR3 is TGCAGTGCTACCGGGAGTAATGTAGGCAATCAGCCCCAGCATTTT. The gene calls are TRBV20-1 and TRBJ1-5; D is uncertain. CDR1 and CDR2 (germline): DFQATT, SNEGSKA (reference sequence). The CDR3 spans 15 residues. V lost 4 bases to trimming and J lost 2 bases, with 15 bases between them.

The J gene is TRBJ2-1, the V gene TRBV25-1; TRBD1 is a possible D gene (5 bases). V was clipped by 3 bases and J by 7 bases, with 7 bases between them. In germline, CDR1 is MGHDK, CDR2 SYGVNS. The CDR3 is made up of 12 amino acids. CDR3 protein: CASSDRVNEQFF. The CDR3 nucleotides are TGTGCCAGCAGTGACAGGGTAAATGAGCAGTTCTTC.

The chain joins TRBV21-1 to TRBJ2-7; TRBD1 is the table's D call and was not checked against the DNA. TRBV21-1 is shown as a pseudogene. CDR3 size: 16 residues. The CDR3: CASSKLVRDRGNEQYF. The CDR3 DNA reads as TGTGCCAGCAGCAAATTGGTCCGGGACAGGGGCAACGAGCAGTACTTC.

This clonotype occurred a few times. In nucleotides, the CDR3 is TGTGCCATCAGTGAGAGTGGGGGGTACTATGGCTACACCTTC. Translating gives CAISESGGYYGYTF. V and J are TRBV10-3 and TRBJ1-2; weak D call: TRBD1 (5 bases). The germline V gene has CDR1 ENHRY and CDR2 SYGVKD. V dropped 2 bases and J dropped 3 bases, with 10 bases sitting between them. The CDR3 consists of 14 residues.

This clonotype was counted between two and nine times. The chain couples TRBV6-1 to TRBJ1-1; 7 bases fit TRBD1. The germline V gene has CDR1 MNHNS and CDR2 SASEGT. V lost 6 bases, J lost 3 bases, and 10 bases stayed unmatched. The CDR3 is 15 residues long. DNA for the CDR3: TGTGCCAGCAGCCGACTCTTAACAGGGGACACTGAAGCTTTCTTT. It specifies CASSRLLTGDTEAFF.

The chain joins TRBV11-2 to TRBJ2-1; D remains ambiguous. The CDR3 extends over 16 amino acids. CDR1 and CDR2 (germline): SGHAT, FQNNGV. V was clipped by 5 bases and J by 0 bases, with 14 bases between them. The CDR3 reads CASSVLYLSSYNEQFF. As DNA, the CDR3 is TGTGCCAGCAGCGTCTTATATCTCAGCTCCTACAATGAGCAGTTCTTC.

This clonotype was seen more than once but under ten times. The gene calls are TRBV7-9 and TRBJ1-1, with D uncertain. The length of the CDR3 is 16 residues. Germline CDR1 reads SEHNR; CDR2 reads FQNEAQ (reference sequence). V lost 5 bases and J 0 bases, leaving 16 bases between the germline ends. The CDR3 region has the DNA TGTGCCAGCAGCGGGGATATCGGATTCATGAACACTGAAGCTTTCTTT. This encodes CASSGDIGFMNTEAFF.

The CDR3 region has the DNA TGTGCCAGCAGCGTAGCTCCTGGCAGGGCAACAGATACGCAGTATTTT. Its translation: CASSVAPGRATDTQYF. The rearrangement links TRBV9 to TRBJ2-3; D possibly corresponds to TRBD1 (5 bases). CDR1 is SGDLS and CDR2 is YYNGEE in the germline V gene. This CDR3 is built from 16 residues. V dropped 0 bases and J dropped 3 bases, with 14 bases sitting between them.

The V gene is TRBV19, the J gene TRBJ2-6; unclear D gene. CDR1 and CDR2 from the germline V gene are LNHDA and SQIVND (reference sequence). The CDR3 extends over 14 amino acids. Trimming took off 3 bases at V and 0 bases at J, with 3 bases between the two ends. CDR3 region: CASSIDSGANVLTF. As DNA, the CDR3 is TGTGCCAGTAGTATCGACTCTGGGGCCAACGTCCTGACTTTC. Based on the CDR3 plus reference TRBV19 and TRBJ2-6, the full variable domain is DGGITQSPKYLFRKEGQNVTLSCEQNLNHDAMYWYRQDPGQGLRLIYYSQIVNDFQKGDIAEGYSVSREKKESFPLTVTSAQKNPTAFYLCASSIDSGANVLTFGAGSRLTVL.

This chain uses TRBV5-1 with TRBJ2-1; 7 nucleotides line up with TRBD1. Per germline, CDR1 SGHRS and CDR2 YFSETQ. This CDR3 has 15 residues. The V segment lost 3 bases and the J segment 5 bases; nucleotides outside the gene matches: 8. This CDR3 is CASSSGQVDHNEQFF. Written as DNA, the CDR3 is TGCGCCAGCAGCTCCGGACAGGTAGACCACAATGAGCAGTTCTTC. Full variable domain (remainder filled in from reference TRBV5-1 and TRBJ2-1): KAGVTQTPRYLIKTRGQQVTLSCSPISGHRSVSWYQQTPGQGLQFLFEYFSETQRNKGNFPGRFSGRQFSNSRSEMNVSTLELGDSALYLCASSSGQVDHNEQFFGPGTRLTVL.

This chain uses TRBV14 with TRBJ2-1; perhaps TRBD1 as D (6 bases). CDR1 is SGHDN and CDR2 is FVKESK in the germline V gene. The CDR3 extends over 16 amino acids. Deletions cut 4 bases from V and 7 bases from J, with 20 bases between. For the CDR3, the DNA is TGTGCCAGCAGCCTTTCCGGGACAAATCGTGAAAATGAGCAGTTCTTC. Translated, it gives CASSLSGTNRENEQFF.

The rearrangement uses TRBV6-4 and TRBJ1-2, with TRBD1 matching over 12 bases. The CDR3 runs to 15 residues. V lost 4 bases and J lost 4; bases outside the gene matches: 4. CDR1 and CDR2 from the germline V gene are MRHNA and SNTAGT. The CDR3 nucleotides read TGTGCCAGCAGTGCCGGGACAGGGGGCGTCTATGGCTACACCTTC. It translates to CASSAGTGGVYGYTF.